This T cell receptor beta chain derives from a study of beta chain features in type 1 diabetes. Investigators reverse transcribed all isolated RNA, so they sequenced expressed TCRB transcripts. The method was immunoSEQ multiplex PCR; TCRdb's version includes in-frame clones alone and lacks a portion of them. This table holds about 620,000 clones, around 15% found once. This clone was observed a few times. Its matching antigen is unknown. One heparinised blood draw, averaging about 116 mL, came from each donor. The V end was cut by 0 bases, the J end by 4 bases, with 21 bases between. Germline V gene data show CDR1 as LGHNA and CDR2 as YSLEER. This CDR3 has 18 residues. Study-wide results and caveats: VDJ junctions from patients with type 1 diabetes contained fewer insertions and more deletions. Possible PCR preference for shorter templates applied equally to patients and controls.

This clonotype originated in a man between 18 and 35 years old in good health. V is TRBV4-3 and J is TRBJ1-2; D is undetermined. What was sequenced was naive CD4+ T cells from blood. The CDR3 loop is CASSQDPVPPSFGYGYTF. CDR3 nucleotides: TGCGCCAGCAGCCAAGATCCGGTCCCCCCTAGCTTTGGCTATGGCTACACCTTC.